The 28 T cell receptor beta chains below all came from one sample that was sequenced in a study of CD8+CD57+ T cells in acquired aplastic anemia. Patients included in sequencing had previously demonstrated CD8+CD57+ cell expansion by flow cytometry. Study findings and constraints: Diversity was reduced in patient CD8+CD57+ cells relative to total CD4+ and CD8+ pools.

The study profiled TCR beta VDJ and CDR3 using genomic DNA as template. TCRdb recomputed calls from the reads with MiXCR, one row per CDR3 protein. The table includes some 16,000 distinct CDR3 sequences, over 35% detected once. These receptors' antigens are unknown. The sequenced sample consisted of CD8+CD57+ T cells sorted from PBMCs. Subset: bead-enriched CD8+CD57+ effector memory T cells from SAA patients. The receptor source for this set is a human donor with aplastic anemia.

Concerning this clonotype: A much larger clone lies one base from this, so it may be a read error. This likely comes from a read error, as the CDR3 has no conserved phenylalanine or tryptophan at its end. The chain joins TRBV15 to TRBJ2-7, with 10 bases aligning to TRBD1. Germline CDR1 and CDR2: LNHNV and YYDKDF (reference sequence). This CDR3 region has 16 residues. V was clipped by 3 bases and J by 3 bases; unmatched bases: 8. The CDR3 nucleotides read TGTGCCACCAGCAGCCACCTTGGGACAGGGGTCTACGAGCAGTACTCC. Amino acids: CATSSHLGTGVYEQYS.

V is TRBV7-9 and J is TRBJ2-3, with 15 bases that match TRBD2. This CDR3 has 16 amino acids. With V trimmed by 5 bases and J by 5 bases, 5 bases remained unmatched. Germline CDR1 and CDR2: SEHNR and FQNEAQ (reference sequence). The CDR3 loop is CASSRGTSGGIDTQYF. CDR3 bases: TGTGCCAGCAGCCGAGGGACTAGCGGGGGGATAGATACGCAGTATTTT.

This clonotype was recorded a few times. CDR3 bases: TGTGCCAGCAGCCAAGGACAGGACTTACCCCTCCACTTT. This translates into CASSQGQDLPLHF. This sequence joins TRBV2 and TRBJ1-6; 7 bases agree with TRBD1. With 6 bases clipped from V and 12 bases from J, the junction kept 8 bases outside the gene matches. Per germline, CDR1 SNHLY and CDR2 FYNNEI. CDR3 length: 13 amino acids.

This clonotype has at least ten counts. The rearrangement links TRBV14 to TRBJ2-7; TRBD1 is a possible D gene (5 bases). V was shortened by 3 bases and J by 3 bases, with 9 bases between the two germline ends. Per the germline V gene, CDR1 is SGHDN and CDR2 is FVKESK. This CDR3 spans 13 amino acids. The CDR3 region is CASSQDTDYEQYF. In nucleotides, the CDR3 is TGTGCCAGCAGCCAGGACACCGACTACGAGCAGTACTTC.

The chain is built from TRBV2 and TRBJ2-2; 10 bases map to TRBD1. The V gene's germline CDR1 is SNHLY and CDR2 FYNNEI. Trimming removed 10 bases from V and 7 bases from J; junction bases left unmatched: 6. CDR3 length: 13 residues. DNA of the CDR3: TGTGCCACCGGGACAGGGGCCAGCGGGGAGCTGTTTTTT. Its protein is CATGTGASGELFF.

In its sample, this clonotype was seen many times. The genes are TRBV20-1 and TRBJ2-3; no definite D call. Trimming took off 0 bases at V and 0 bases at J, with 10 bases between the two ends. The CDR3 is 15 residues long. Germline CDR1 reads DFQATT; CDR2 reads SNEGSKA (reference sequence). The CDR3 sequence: CSARDYQRSTDTQYF. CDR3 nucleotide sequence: TGCAGTGCTAGAGATTATCAGCGTAGCACAGATACGCAGTATTTT.

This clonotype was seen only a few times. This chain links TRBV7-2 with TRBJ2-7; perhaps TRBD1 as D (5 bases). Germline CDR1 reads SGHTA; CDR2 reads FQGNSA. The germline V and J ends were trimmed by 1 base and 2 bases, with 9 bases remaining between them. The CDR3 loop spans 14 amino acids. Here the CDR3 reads CASSLEQGTYEQYV. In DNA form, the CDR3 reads TGTGCCAGCAGCTTAGAGCAGGGAACCTACGAGCAGTACGTC.

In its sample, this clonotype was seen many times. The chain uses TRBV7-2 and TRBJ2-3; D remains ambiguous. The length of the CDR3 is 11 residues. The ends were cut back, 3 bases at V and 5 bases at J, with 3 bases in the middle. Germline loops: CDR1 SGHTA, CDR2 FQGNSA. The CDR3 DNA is TGTGCCAGCAGCTTGAGAGATACGCAGTATTTT. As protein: CASSLRDTQYF.

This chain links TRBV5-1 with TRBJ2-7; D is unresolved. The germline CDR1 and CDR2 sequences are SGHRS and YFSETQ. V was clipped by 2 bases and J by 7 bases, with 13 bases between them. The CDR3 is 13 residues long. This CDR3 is CASSFGVVREQYF. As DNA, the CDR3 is TGCGCCAGCAGCTTTGGGGTAGTCCGAGAGCAGTACTTC.

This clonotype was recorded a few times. CDR3 in DNA: TGTGCCAGCAGCCACCTTGGGACAGGGGTCTACGTCCTGACTTTC. Encoded protein: CASSHLGTGVYVLTF. The gene calls are TRBV12-3 or TRBV12-4 and TRBJ2-6; 10 bases are shared with TRBD1. The junction had 10 bases not matched to a gene; V was cut back by 6 bases and J by 11 bases. CDR3 length equals 15 residues.

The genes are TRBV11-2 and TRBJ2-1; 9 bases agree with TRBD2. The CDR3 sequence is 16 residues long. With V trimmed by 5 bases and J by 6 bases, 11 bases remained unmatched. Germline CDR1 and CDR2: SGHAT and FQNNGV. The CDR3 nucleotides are TGTGCCAGCAGCCCCTTTAGCGGGGGCACAGGCAATGAGCAGTTCTTC. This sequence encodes CASSPFSGGTGNEQFF.

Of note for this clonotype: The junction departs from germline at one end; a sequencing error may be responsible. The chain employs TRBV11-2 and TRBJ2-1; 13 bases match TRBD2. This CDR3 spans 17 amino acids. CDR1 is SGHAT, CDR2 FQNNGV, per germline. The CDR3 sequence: CASGSPRTSGGSNGQFF. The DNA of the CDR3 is TGTGCCAGCGGCTCCCCACGGACTAGCGGGGGATCAAATGGGCAGTTCTTC.

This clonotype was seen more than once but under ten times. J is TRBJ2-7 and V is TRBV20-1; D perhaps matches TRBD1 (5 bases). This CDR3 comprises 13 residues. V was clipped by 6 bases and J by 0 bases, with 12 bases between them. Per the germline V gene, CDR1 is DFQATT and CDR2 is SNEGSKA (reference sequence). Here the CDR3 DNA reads TGCAGTGCCGACAGCCGCCTCTCCTACGAGCAGTACTTC. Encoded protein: CSADSRLSYEQYF.

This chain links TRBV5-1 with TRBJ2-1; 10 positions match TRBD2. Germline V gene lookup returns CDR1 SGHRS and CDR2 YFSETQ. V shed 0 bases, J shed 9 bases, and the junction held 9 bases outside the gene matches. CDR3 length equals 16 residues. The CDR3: CASSLEPAGGGGEQFF. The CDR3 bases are TGCGCCAGCAGCTTGGAGCCAGCGGGAGGGGGGGGTGAGCAGTTCTTC.

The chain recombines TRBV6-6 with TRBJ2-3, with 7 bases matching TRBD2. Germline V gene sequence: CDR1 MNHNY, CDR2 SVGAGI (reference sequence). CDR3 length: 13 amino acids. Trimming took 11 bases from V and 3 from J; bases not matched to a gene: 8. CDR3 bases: TGTGCCGGCCAAAGGGGACTAACAGATACGCAGTATTTT. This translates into CAGQRGLTDTQYF.

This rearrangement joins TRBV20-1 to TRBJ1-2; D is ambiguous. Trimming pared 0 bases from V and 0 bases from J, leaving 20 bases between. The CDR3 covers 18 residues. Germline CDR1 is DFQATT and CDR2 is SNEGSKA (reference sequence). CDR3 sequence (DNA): TGCAGTGCTAGAGACCACCCCGCCCTGGGCAGCCCTAACTATGGCTACACCTTC. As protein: CSARDHPALGSPNYGYTF.

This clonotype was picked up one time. The CDR3 DNA follows: TGCAGTGCCTCAAGGCTAGCCGATGAGCAGTTCTTC. Its protein product is CSASRLADEQFF. The rearrangement links TRBV20-1 to TRBJ2-1, with D perhaps TRBD2 (5 bases). The CDR3 runs to 12 residues. CDR1 and CDR2 (germline): DFQATT, SNEGSKA (reference sequence). Trimming took 6 bases from V and 8 from J, leaving 14 bases between them.

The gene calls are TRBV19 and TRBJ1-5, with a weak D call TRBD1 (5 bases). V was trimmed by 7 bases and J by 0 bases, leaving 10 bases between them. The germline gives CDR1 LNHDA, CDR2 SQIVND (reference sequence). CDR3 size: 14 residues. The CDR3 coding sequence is TGTGCCAGTAACACAGGCGATAGCAATCAGCCCCAGCATTTT. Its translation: CASNTGDSNQPQHF.

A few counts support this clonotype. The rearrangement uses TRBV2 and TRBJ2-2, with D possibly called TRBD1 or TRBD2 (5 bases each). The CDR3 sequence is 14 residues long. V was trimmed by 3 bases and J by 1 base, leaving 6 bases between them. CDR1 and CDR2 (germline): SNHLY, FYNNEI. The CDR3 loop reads CASSERGNTGELFF. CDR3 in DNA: TGTGCCAGCAGTGAGAGGGGGAACACCGGGGAGCTGTTTTTT.

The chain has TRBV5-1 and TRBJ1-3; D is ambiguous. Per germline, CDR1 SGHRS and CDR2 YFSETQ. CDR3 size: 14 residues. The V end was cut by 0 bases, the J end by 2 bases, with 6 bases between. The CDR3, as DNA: TGCGCCAGCAGCTTGGGTGACACTGGAAACACCATATATTTT. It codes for CASSLGDTGNTIYF.

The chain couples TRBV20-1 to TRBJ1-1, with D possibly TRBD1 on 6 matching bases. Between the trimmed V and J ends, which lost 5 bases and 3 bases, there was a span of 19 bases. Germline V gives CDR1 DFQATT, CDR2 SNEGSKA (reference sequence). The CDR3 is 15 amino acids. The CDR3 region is CSAPEGGLRDTEAFF. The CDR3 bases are TGCAGTGCTCCCGAGGGGGGTTTGAGGGACACTGAAGCTTTCTTT.

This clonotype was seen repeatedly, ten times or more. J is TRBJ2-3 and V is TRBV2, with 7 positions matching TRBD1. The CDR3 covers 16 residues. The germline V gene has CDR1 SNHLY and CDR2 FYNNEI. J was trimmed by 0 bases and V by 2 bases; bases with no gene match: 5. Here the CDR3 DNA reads TGTGCCAGCAGTGAATCGAGGGGGCGCAGCACAGATACGCAGTATTTT. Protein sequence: CASSESRGRSTDTQYF.

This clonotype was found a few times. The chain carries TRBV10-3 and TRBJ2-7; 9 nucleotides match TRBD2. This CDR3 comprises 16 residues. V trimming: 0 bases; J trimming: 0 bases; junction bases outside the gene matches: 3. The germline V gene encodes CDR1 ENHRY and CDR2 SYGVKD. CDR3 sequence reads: CAISESVSGSSYEQYF. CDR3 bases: TGTGCCATCAGTGAGTCGGTTAGCGGGAGCTCCTACGAGCAGTACTTC.

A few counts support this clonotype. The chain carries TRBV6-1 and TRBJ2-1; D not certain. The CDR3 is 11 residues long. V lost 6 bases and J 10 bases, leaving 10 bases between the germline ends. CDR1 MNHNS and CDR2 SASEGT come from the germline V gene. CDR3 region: CASRLDGEQFF. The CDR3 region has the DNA TGTGCCAGCAGGCTGGACGGAGAGCAGTTCTTC.

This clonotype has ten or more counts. As DNA, the CDR3 is TGCAGCGTTCTCCGGGACAGAAGCTATGGCTACACCTTC. This translates into CSVLRDRSYGYTF. V is TRBV29-1 and J is TRBJ1-2, with 7 nucleotides matching TRBD1. The CDR3 has 13 amino acids. Germline V CDR1 and CDR2: SQVTM, ANQGSEA. Trimming took 5 bases from V and 4 from J; bases not matched to a gene: 7.

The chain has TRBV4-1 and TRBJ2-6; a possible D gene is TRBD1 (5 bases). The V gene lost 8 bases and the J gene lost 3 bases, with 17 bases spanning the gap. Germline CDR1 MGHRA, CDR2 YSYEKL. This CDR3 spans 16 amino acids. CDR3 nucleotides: TGCGCCAGCCAAGATCAAGCAGGGCTTGGGGCCAACGTCCTGACTTTC. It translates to CASQDQAGLGANVLTF.

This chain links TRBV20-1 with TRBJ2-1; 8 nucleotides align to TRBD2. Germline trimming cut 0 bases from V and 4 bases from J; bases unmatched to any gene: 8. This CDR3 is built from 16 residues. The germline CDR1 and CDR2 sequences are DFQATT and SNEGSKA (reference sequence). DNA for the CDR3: TGCAGTGCTAGAGATCAGACGGGAGGGCGATACAATGAGCAGTTCTTC. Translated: CSARDQTGGRYNEQFF.

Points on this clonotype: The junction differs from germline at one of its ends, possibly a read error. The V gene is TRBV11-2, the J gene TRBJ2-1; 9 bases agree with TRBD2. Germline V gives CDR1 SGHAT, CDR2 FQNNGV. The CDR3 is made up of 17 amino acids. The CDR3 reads CASSLYSASGMYNEQLF. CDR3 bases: TGTGCCAGCAGCTTATACTCCGCTAGCGGGATGTACAATGAGCAGCTCTTC. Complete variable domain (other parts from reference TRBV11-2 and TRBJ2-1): EAGVAQSPRYKIIEKRQSVAFWCNPISGHATLYWYQQILGQGPKLLIQFQNNGVVDDSQLPKDRFSAERLKGVDSTLKIQPAKLEDSAVYLCASSLYSASGMYNEQLFGPGTRLTVL.